Listed below are T cell receptor beta chains from one sample, sequenced in a study of spatial heterogeneity in lung cancer. TCRdb processed the 5' RACE reads anew with MiXCR; each CDR3 protein has one entry. The data hold around 110,000 distinct CDR3 sequences, with 9.5% to 15% observed a single time. This sample comprised PBMCs, obtained at follow-up. Receptors were obtained from a male donor with early-stage non-small cell lung cancer. The conserved cysteine and the conserved F or W are not part of the CDR3 here.

TRBJ2-7	TRBV20-1	SAEGSSYEQY
TRBJ1-2	TRBV7-6	ASSPDGNYYGYT
TRBJ2-6	TRBV5-1	ASSLGSSGANVLT
TRBJ2-5	TRBV15	ATSREQETQY
TRBJ1-5	TRBV20-1	SARSGLNSNQPQH
TRBJ2-2	TRBV6-5	ASVSRETGELF
TRBJ1-6	TRBV5-6	ASSLASGENSPLH
TRBJ1-5	TRBV28	ASSTGGYQPQH
TRBJ1-1	TRBV3-1	ASSHSSGQGGTEAF
TRBJ2-7	TRBV7-8	ASSSAFPAAGNYEQY
TRBJ2-6	TRBV10-1	ASRGTRLGANVLT
TRBJ2-3	TRBV30	AWSVRWTATFTDTQY
TRBJ2-1	TRBV20-1	SAPGTGFTNEQF
TRBJ2-7	TRBV7-6	ASTGVGNEQY
TRBJ2-7	TRBV20-1	SAHHQGLSAYEQY
TRBJ2-5	TRBV7-9	ASSLTAPSGQETQY
TRBJ1-5	TRBV19	ASSRTGGASNQPQH
TRBJ2-2	TRBV7-3	ASSLVGYTGELF
TRBJ1-2	TRBV28	ASSYPAGGYGYT
TRBJ2-3	TRBV18	ASSPVDATDTQY
TRBJ2-6	TRBV5-5	ASSLGVPGANVLT
TRBJ2-7	TRBV5-4	ASSLGGRDLYEQY
TRBJ2-1	TRBV7-8	ASSLGLAGNNEQF
TRBJ1-6	TRBV12-3/TRBV12-4	ASTRSSGVNSPLH
TRBJ2-5	TRBV5-1	ASSDGGDQY
TRBJ1-1	TRBV5-1	ASSPNSPSREGAF
TRBJ2-5	TRBV27	ATKPRRDPVGETQY
TRBJ1-1	TRBV10-3	AISGIGNTEAF
TRBJ1-6	TRBV24-1	ATSEVGNSPLH
TRBJ1-1	TRBV29-1	SVAGGRGLLTEAF
TRBJ2-2	TRBV12-3/TRBV12-4	ASSLRIVGAGELF
TRBJ2-5	TRBV11-2	ASRLLAGGLETQY
TRBJ1-5	TRBV2	ASSLRDQPQH
TRBJ1-4	TRBV6-5	ASSYGFGAAATNEKLF
TRBJ2-3	TRBV10-3	AISEGQSDTQY
TRBJ1-1	TRBV27	ASSWGLNTEAF
TRBJ2-7	TRBV20-1	SARDRTGMTYEQY
TRBJ1-5	TRBV4-1	ASSQEWPGGNQPQH
TRBJ2-7	TRBV5-6	ASSLGPGTYEQY
TRBJ2-1	TRBV29-1	SSIRTVPVGEQF
TRBJ1-1	TRBV9	ASSRRTDTEAF